This T cell receptor (beta chain) appears in the sequencing data of a study of PD-1 blockade in classical Hodgkin lymphoma. The study's findings and limits: Although disease activity or prior therapy may be involved, causes of the repertoire differences remain undefined. Those patients who began receiving nivolumab less than 1 year after ASCT had lower diversity, and they were excluded. The baseline diversity of complete responders showed similarity to that of newly diagnosed patients.

Only one count was recorded for this clone. What it binds is not known. Only in-frame clones appear in the TCRdb table, and some are missing; sequencing was by immunoSEQ multiplex PCR. The data contain 43,000 or so clones, about 73% of them singletons. All the patients suffered relapse after autologous stem cell transplantation, and brentuximab vedotin exposure differed. The CDR3 spans 13 residues. The V and J ends lost 5 bases and 5 bases respectively, with 10 bases between them. Germline-derived CDR1 and CDR2 are MDHEN and SYDVKM. This material consisted of peripheral blood mononuclear cells (PBMCs), taken at baseline. V gene TRBV28 combines with J gene TRBJ1-5, with D possibly matching TRBD1 (5 bases). The receptor's source is a human donor with classical Hodgkin lymphoma. In nucleotides, the CDR3 is TGTGCCAGCAGTAGGACATTTCATCAGCCCCAGCATTTT. Its protein is CASSRTFHQPQHF.